These T cell receptor beta chains were read from a single sample in a study of blood T cell repertoires in COVID-19. Sequencing was performed with immunoSEQ multiplex PCR; in TCRdb, only in-frame clones are kept and a portion is missing. Of about 75,000 clones in the sample, roughly 89% were seen once. The sequenced material came from peripheral blood. The receptor set was obtained from a woman between 45 and 60 years old with acute or convalescent COVID-19. CDR3s include the opening cysteine and the closing phenylalanine or tryptophan. A D gene is named only where the DNA matches it firmly. The size field is filled for only some rows; it gives once, few, many or a size class.

abundance	j_gene	d_gene	v_gene	CDR3aa	CDR3nt
NA	TRBJ1-3	TRBD1	TRBV7-2	CASSLRGYTIYF	TGTGCCAGCAGCCTCAGGGGGTACACCATATATTTT
NA	TRBJ1-1	TRBD1	TRBV7-8	CASSESQGALMNTEAFF	TGTGCCAGCAGCGAATCACAGGGGGCCCTAATGAACACTGAAGCTTTCTTT
NA	TRBJ2-2	NA	TRBV18	CASSPPRTGELFF	TGTGCCAGCTCACCGCCCCGTACTGGGGAGCTGTTTTTT
NA	TRBJ2-1	TRBD2	TRBV27	CASSFSGGAEEQFF	TGTGCCAGCAGTTTCAGCGGGGGGGCTGAAGAGCAGTTCTTC
NA	TRBJ2-7	TRBD1	TRBV3-1/TRBV3-2	CASSLGTGGEQYF	TGTGCCAGCAGCCTTGGGACAGGGGGCGAGCAGTACTTC
NA	TRBJ1-5	NA	TRBV12-3/TRBV12-4	CASSWSSSQPQHF	TGTGCCAGCAGTTGGAGTTCGTCTCAGCCCCAGCATTTT
NA	TRBJ2-2	NA	TRBV18	CASSPNPGDITGELFF	TGTGCCAGCTCACCAAACCCTGGGGACATCACCGGGGAGCTGTTTTTT
once	TRBJ2-6	TRBD2	TRBV29-1	CSDKLASGANVLTF	TGCAGCGACAAACTAGCGAGCGGGGCCAACGTCCTGACTTTC
NA	TRBJ2-7	NA	TRBV6-5	CASTTPRGYEQYF	TGTGCCAGCACTACCCCAAGAGGATACGAGCAGTACTTC
NA	TRBJ2-3	TRBD2	TRBV27	CASSPSGVTDTQYF	TGTGCCAGCAGTCCTAGCGGGGTTACAGATACGCAGTATTTT
NA	TRBJ1-3	NA	TRBV10-2	CASRPGWGGGNTIYF	TGCGCCAGCAGACCCGGTTGGGGAGGGGGAAACACCATATATTTT
NA	TRBJ1-2	NA	TRBV27	CASRNQGPNYGYTF	TGTGCCAGCAGGAATCAGGGCCCTAACTATGGCTACACCTTC
NA	TRBJ1-2	NA	TRBV18	CASSPPSRGANYGYTF	TGTGCCAGCTCACCACCCTCTCGGGGGGCTAACTATGGCTACACCTTC
NA	TRBJ1-3	NA	TRBV5-1	CASSPQADSGNTIYF	TGCGCCAGCAGCCCCCAAGCCGACTCTGGAAACACCATATATTTT
NA	TRBJ2-1	TRBD1	TRBV2	CASSSGTGDNEQFF	TGTGCCAGCAGTTCGGGGACAGGGGACAATGAGCAGTTCTTC
NA	TRBJ1-2	NA	TRBV6-5	CASRDSAQGSYGYTF	TGTGCCAGCAGAGACTCAGCACAGGGTAGCTATGGCTACACCTTC
NA	TRBJ1-1	NA	TRBV7-3	CASSPRGGMNTEAFF	TGTGCCAGCAGCCCTCGTGGCGGCATGAACACTGAAGCTTTCTTT
few	TRBJ1-6	NA	TRBV10-3	CAITGGSNSPLHF	TGTGCCATCACGGGGGGTAGCAATTCACCCCTCCACTTT
NA	TRBJ1-4	TRBD1	TRBV5-8	CASSEKGQATNEKLFF	TGTGCCAGCAGCGAAAAGGGACAGGCCACTAATGAAAAACTGTTTTTT
NA	TRBJ1-2	TRBD1	TRBV2	CASRWGGTGDGYTF	TGTGCCAGCCGCTGGGGGGGGACAGGGGATGGCTACACCTTC
NA	TRBJ2-1	TRBD2	TRBV5-4	CASRDGTSGRANEQFF	TGTGCCAGCAGAGATGGGACTAGCGGGAGGGCCAATGAGCAGTTCTTC
once	TRBJ2-1	NA	TRBV3-1/TRBV3-2	CASSQGAGNEQFF	TGTGCCAGCAGCCAGGGGGCGGGTAATGAGCAGTTCTTC
NA	TRBJ2-6	NA	TRBV5-5	CASSLEFGSGANVLTF	TGTGCCAGCAGCTTGGAGTTCGGCTCTGGGGCCAACGTCCTGACTTTC
NA	TRBJ2-7	TRBD1	TRBV7-8	CASSLEPQGAEQYF	TGTGCCAGCAGCTTAGAACCACAGGGGGCCGAGCAGTACTTC
NA	TRBJ2-7	NA	TRBV27	CASSLYPGHSYEQYF	TGTGCCAGCAGTTTATATCCGGGACACTCCTACGAGCAGTACTTC
NA	TRBJ1-1	NA	TRBV27	CASSYGTLSTEAFF	TGTGCCAGCAGTTACGGGACACTCAGTACTGAAGCTTTCTTT
NA	TRBJ2-6	NA	TRBV27	CASRSTGANVLTF	TGTGCCAGCAGATCTACTGGGGCCAACGTCCTGACTTTC
NA	TRBJ1-6	TRBD1	TRBV4-1	CASSSGTENSPLHF	TGCGCCAGCAGCTCCGGGACAGAAAATTCACCCCTCCACTTT
NA	TRBJ1-1	NA	TRBV6-1	CASSEVGQTLEAFF	TGTGCCAGCAGTGAAGTGGGGCAGACACTAGAAGCTTTCTTT
NA	TRBJ2-7	NA	TRBV15	CATSRDLGTSYEQYF	TGTGCCACCAGCAGAGATCTGGGCACTTCCTACGAGCAGTACTTC
NA	TRBJ1-6	TRBD1	TRBV3-1/TRBV3-2	CASSQGSWDRPKLQGYNSPLHF	TGTGCCAGCAGCCAAGGAAGTTGGGACAGACCAAAACTCCAGGGATATAATTCACCCCTCCACTTT
NA	TRBJ1-6	NA	TRBV7-3	CASSFDSYNSPLHF	TGTGCCAGCAGCTTTGACAGCTATAATTCACCCCTCCACTTT
NA	TRBJ2-7	NA	TRBV4-1	CASSHTGNPYEQYF	TGCGCCAGCAGCCATACAGGGAACCCCTACGAGCAGTACTTC
NA	TRBJ1-1	TRBD1	TRBV7-6	CASSAGQGVNTEAFF	TGTGCCAGCAGCGCCGGACAGGGGGTGAACACTGAAGCTTTCTTT
NA	TRBJ2-7	NA	TRBV27	CASSAGTYEQYF	TGTGCCAGCAGTGCCGGTACCTACGAGCAGTACTTC
NA	TRBJ2-3	TRBD2	TRBV24-1	CATSDLQGLAGGRTDTQYF	TGTGCCACCAGTGATTTACAGGGACTAGCGGGAGGGCGCACAGATACGCAGTATTTT
few	TRBJ1-2	TRBD1	TRBV18	CASSPMGAGGSGDGYTF	TGTGCCAGCTCACCCATGGGGGCAGGGGGGTCCGGAGATGGCTACACCTTC
NA	TRBJ1-5	NA	TRBV3-1/TRBV3-2	CASSPRQGNQPQHF	TGTGCCAGCAGCCCACGACAGGGCAATCAGCCCCAGCATTTT
medium-sized	TRBJ1-5	NA	TRBV4-1	CASSLRYSNQPQHF	TGCGCCAGCAGCCTCCGCTATAGCAATCAGCCCCAGCATTTT
NA	TRBJ2-3	NA	TRBV18	CASSPPAQTDTQYF	TGTGCCAGCTCACCTCCCGCACAGACAGATACGCAGTATTTT
NA	TRBJ1-4	TRBD1	TRBV28	CASSYRQGEKLFF	TGTGCCAGCAGCTACAGACAGGGCGAAAAACTGTTTTTT
NA	TRBJ1-2	TRBD1	TRBV28	CASSSRDRGFYYGYTF	TGTGCCAGCAGTTCCCGGGACAGAGGGTTCTACTATGGCTACACCTTC
once	TRBJ1-1	TRBD1	TRBV5-6	CASSPLDRGRTEAFF	TGTGCCAGCAGCCCCTTGGACAGGGGGCGGACTGAAGCTTTCTTT
few	TRBJ2-2	TRBD2	TRBV9	CASSAGLAGVFEGELFF	TGTGCCAGCAGCGCTGGACTAGCGGGAGTATTTGAGGGGGAGCTGTTTTTT
NA	TRBJ1-5	NA	TRBV6-2/TRBV6-3	CASSLQGRQPQHF	TGTGCCAGCAGTCTACAGGGTCGGCAGCCCCAGCATTTT
NA	TRBJ1-5	NA	TRBV30	CAWTTRANQPQHF	TGTGCCTGGACTACTAGGGCCAATCAGCCCCAGCATTTT
NA	TRBJ2-7	NA	TRBV11-3	CASSLVAHSSCPFEQYF	TGTGCCAGCAGCTTAGTGGCACATAGTAGCTGTCCATTCGAGCAGTACTTC
once	TRBJ2-1	TRBD1	TRBV3-1/TRBV3-2	CASSQVFIQGNEQFF	TGTGCCAGCAGCCAAGTCTTTATACAGGGGAATGAGCAGTTCTTC
NA	TRBJ1-2	TRBD1	TRBV28	CASSSHPGQPNYGYTF	TGTGCCAGCAGTTCCCACCCGGGACAGCCTAACTATGGCTACACCTTC
NA	TRBJ1-1	NA	TRBV28	CASKALGVNTEAFF	TGTGCCAGCAAAGCGCTCGGCGTGAACACTGAAGCTTTCTTT
NA	TRBJ2-5	NA	TRBV15	CATSRDQFGEETQYF	TGTGCCACCAGCAGAGATCAGTTCGGGGAAGAGACCCAGTACTTC
NA	TRBJ2-7	TRBD2	TRBV3-1/TRBV3-2	CASSHDTSGRSAWYF	TGTGCCAGCAGCCATGACACTAGCGGGCGTTCGGCTTGGTACTTC
NA	TRBJ2-5	NA	TRBV30	CAWNGGTIQETQYF	TGTGCCTGGAATGGGGGGACGATACAAGAGACCCAGTACTTC
NA	TRBJ2-6	NA	TRBV9	CASSVEGDGANVLTF	TGTGCCAGCAGCGTAGAAGGGGATGGGGCCAACGTCCTGACTTTC